The clone carrying this T cell receptor (beta chain) came up a few times. Its antigen is still unknown. TCRdb re-derived calls from the reads in MiXCR, one entry per CDR3 protein. The sample holds roughly 500,000 distinct CDR3 sequences, over 9% seen once. With 3 bases removed from V and 6 bases from J, the gap between germline ends came to 17 bases. Germline CDR1 and CDR2: DFQATT and SNEGSKA (reference sequence). The CDR3 runs 15 residues. The sample comes from a study of T cell repertoires in cytomegalovirus infection. About the research overall: Shared public TCR beta signatures pointed to both CMV infection and a matching HLA type. Points from the study as a whole: People with CMV and the relevant HLA were identified by cumulative public TCR beta family frequency.

Material: PBMCs. The chain couples TRBV20-1 to TRBJ2-2; D tentatively fits TRBD1 or TRBD2 (6 bases each). The receptor comes from a human donor in good health (CMV status not recorded). Some clones in this sample may be carry-over from other donors' samples. The CDR3 nucleotides are TGCAGTGCTAGTAGGGGGGCGAGAAGGGCCGGGGAGCTGTTTTTT. Protein sequence: CSASRGARRAGELFF.